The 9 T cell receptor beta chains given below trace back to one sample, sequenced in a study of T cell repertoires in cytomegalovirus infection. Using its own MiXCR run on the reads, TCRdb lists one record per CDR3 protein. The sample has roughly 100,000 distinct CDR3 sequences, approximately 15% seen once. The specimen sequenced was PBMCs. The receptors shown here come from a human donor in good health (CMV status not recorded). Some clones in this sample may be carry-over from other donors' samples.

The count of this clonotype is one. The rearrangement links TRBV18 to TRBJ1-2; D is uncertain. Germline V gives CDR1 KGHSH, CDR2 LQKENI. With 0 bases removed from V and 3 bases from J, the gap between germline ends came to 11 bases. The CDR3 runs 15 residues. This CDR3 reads CASSPPGPGHYGYTF. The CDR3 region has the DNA TGTGCCAGCTCACCACCGGGTCCAGGACACTATGGCTACACCTTC.

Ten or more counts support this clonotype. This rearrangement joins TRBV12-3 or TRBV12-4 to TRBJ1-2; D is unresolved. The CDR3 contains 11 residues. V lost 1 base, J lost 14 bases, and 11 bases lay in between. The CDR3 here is CASSLVPPPTF. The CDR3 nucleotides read TGTGCCAGCAGTTTAGTCCCCCCTCCGACCTTC.

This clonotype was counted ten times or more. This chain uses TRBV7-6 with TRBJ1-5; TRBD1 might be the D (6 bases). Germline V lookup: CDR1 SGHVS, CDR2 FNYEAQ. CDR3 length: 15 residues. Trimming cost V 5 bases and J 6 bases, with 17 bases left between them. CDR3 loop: CASSPMGGSGQPQHF. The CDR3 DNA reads TGTGCCAGCAGCCCAATGGGGGGCAGCGGTCAGCCCCAGCATTTT.

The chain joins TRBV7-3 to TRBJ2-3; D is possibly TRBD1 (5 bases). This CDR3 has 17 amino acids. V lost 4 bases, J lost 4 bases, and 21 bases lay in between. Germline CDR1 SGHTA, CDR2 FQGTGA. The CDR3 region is CASSSRGRWGFADTQYF. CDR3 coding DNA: TGTGCCAGCAGCTCAAGGGGTCGGTGGGGATTCGCAGATACGCAGTATTTT.

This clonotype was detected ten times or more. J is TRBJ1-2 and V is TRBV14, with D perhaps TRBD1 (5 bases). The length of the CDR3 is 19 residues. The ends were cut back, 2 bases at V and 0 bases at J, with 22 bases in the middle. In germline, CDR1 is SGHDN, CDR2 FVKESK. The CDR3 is CASSQTPGRGGGPNYGYTF. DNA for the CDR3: TGTGCCAGCAGCCAAACCCCGGGGAGGGGAGGAGGGCCTAACTATGGCTACACCTTC.

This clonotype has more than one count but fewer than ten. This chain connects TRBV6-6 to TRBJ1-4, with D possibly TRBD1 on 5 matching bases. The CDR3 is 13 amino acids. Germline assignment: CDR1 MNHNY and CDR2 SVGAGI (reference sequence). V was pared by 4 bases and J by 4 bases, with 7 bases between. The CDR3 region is CASSSDSNEKLFF. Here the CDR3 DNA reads TGTGCCAGCAGTTCCGACAGTAATGAAAAACTGTTTTTT.

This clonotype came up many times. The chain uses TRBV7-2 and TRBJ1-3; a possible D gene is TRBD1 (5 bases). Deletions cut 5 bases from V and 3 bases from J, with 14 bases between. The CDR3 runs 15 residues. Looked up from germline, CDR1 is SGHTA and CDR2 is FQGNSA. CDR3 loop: CASSPTQGVGNTIYF. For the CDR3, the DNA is TGTGCCAGCAGCCCAACCCAGGGTGTTGGAAACACCATATATTTT.

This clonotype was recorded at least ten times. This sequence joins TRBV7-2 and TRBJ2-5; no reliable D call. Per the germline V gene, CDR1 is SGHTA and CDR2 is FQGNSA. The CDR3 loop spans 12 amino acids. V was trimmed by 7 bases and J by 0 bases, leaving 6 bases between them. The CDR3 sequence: CASTPYQETQYF. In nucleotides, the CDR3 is TGTGCCAGCACCCCGTACCAAGAGACCCAGTACTTC.

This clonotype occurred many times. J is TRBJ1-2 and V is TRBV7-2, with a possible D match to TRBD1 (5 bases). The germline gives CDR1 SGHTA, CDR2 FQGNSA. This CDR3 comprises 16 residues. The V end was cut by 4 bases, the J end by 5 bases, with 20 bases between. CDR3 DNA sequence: TGTGCCAGCAGCTACCTCTTATCGGGGGGTAGATATGGCTACACCTTC. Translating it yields CASSYLLSGGRYGYTF.